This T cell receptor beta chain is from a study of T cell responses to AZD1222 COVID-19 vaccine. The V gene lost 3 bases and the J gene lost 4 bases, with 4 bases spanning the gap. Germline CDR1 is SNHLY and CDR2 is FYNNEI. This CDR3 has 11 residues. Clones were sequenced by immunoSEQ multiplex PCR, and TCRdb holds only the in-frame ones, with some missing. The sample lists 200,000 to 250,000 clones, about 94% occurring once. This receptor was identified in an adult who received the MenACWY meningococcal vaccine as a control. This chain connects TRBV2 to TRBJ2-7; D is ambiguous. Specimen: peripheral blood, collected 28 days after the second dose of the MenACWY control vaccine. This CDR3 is CASSDFYEQYF. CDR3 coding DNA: TGTGCCAGCAGTGATTTTTACGAGCAGTACTTC. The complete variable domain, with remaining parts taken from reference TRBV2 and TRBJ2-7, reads EPEVTQTPSHQVTQMGQEVILRCVPISNHLYFYWYRQILGQKVEFLVSFYNNEISEKSEIFDDQFSVERPDGSNFTLKIRSTKLEDSAMYFCASSDFYEQYFGPGTRLTVT.